Listed below are T cell receptor beta chains from one sample, sequenced in a study of CDR3 diversity in severe acne. TCRdb reanalysed the PCR reads using MiXCR and keeps one entry per CDR3 protein. The profile shows about 93,000 distinct CDR3 sequences, 45% to 50% of them singletons. Material for sequencing was blood. These receptor sequences come from a male donor in good health, serving as a control. Each CDR3 is given with its conserved first and last residue. A D gene is named only where the DNA matches it firmly. Part of the rows lack a size; the others show once, few, many or a class for expanded clones.

>few|TRBV27|TRBD1|TRBJ1-1
TGTGCCAGCAGTTTACTGGGGGACAGGGGCACTGAAGCTTTCTTT
CASSLLGDRGTEAFF
>NA|TRBV29-1|NA|TRBJ1-1
TGCAGCGCCACCGCAAGGGGGAACACTGAAGCTTTCTTT
CSATARGNTEAFF
>NA|TRBV5-1|TRBD2|TRBJ2-5
TGCGCCAGCAGCTCGGGACTATTGGAGACCCAGTACTTC
CASSSGLLETQYF
>NA|TRBV11-2|TRBD2|TRBJ2-5
TGTGCCAGCAGCGCACTGACTAGCGGGAGTCGCCAAGAGACCCAGTACTTC
CASSALTSGSRQETQYF
>many|TRBV2|TRBD1|TRBJ1-2
TGTGCCAGCAGACCCGGACAGGCCCCGTCTGGCTACACCTTC
CASRPGQAPSGYTF
>NA|TRBV7-9|NA|TRBJ1-2
TGTGCCAGCAGCTTAAGTGGGGGGCAGAACTTCTATGGCTACACCTTC
CASSLSGGQNFYGYTF
>once|TRBV6-5|NA|TRBJ2-7
TGCGCCAGCAGTTACGACGGGACCTACGAGCAGTACTTC
CASSYDGTYEQYF
>NA|TRBV12-3/TRBV12-4|NA|TRBJ2-5
TGTGCCAGCAGTTGGGGAGAGACCCAGTACTTC
CASSWGETQYF
>NA|TRBV27|TRBD2|TRBJ2-1
TGTGCCAGCACCACTCTAGCGGGAGGTTGCAATGAGCAGTTCTTC
CASTTLAGGCNEQFF
>NA|TRBV7-9|TRBD1|TRBJ2-7
TGTGCCAGCACGCCCGGGGACAGGGCCTACTACGAGCAGTACTTC
CASTPGDRAYYEQYF
>NA|TRBV9|TRBD2|TRBJ2-3
TGTGCCAGCAGCGTAGCGGGGAGGACTAGCGGGGGGACAGATACGCAGTATTTT
CASSVAGRTSGGTDTQYF
>few|TRBV7-2|NA|TRBJ2-7
TGTGCCAGCAGCTTTTACCTCGAGGGAGATGAGCAGTACTTC
CASSFYLEGDEQYF
>many|TRBV18|TRBD1|TRBJ2-2
TGTGCCAGCTCACGGACAGGGGGCCGGACCGGGAAGCTGTTTTTT
CASSRTGGRTGKLFF
>NA|TRBV5-1|NA|TRBJ1-1
TGCGCCAGCACCCAGGACCTTACGAACACTGAAGCTTTCTTT
CASTQDLTNTEAFF
>few|TRBV9|NA|TRBJ2-3
NA
CASSFYICSAPGPDTQYF
>NA|TRBV7-6|TRBD1|TRBJ2-1
TGTGCCAGCAGCTTGGGACAGGGGAGTTTAGTCGTGCAGTTCTTC
CASSLGQGSLVVQFF
>NA|TRBV5-1|NA|TRBJ1-3
TGCGCCAGCAGCCTCATGGGCGACTACCGGGGATATTTT
CASSLMGDYRGYF
>few|TRBV9|NA|TRBJ2-7
TGTGCCAGCAGCGTAGGCGGCAGTAGCGAGCAGTACTTC
CASSVGGSSEQYF
>NA|TRBV12-3/TRBV12-4|TRBD1|TRBJ1-4
TGTGCCAGCAGAGGGACAGGGCGAGAGGAAAAACTGTTTTTT
CASRGTGREEKLFF
>many|TRBV12-3/TRBV12-4|NA|TRBJ1-6
TGTGCCAGCAGTCTCTTGGGCCCCCTCCACTTT
CASSLLGPLHF
>once|TRBV7-2|TRBD1|TRBJ1-3
TGTGCCAGCAGCAATCAGGGGGGAGCAGGAAACACCATATATTTT
CASSNQGGAGNTIYF
>NA|TRBV5-1|NA|TRBJ1-2
TGCGCCAGCAGTCCCGGGACTAACTATGGCTACACCTTC
CASSPGTNYGYTF